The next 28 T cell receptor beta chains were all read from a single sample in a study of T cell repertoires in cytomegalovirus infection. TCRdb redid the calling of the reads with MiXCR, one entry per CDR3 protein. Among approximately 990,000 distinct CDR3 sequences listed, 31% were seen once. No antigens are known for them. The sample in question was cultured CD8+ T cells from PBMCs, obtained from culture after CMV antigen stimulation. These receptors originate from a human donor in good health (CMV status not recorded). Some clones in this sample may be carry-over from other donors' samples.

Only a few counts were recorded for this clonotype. The CDR3 loop is CASSDRDRIISSRSTDTQYF. CDR3 bases: TGTGCCAGCAGTGACCGGGACAGAATAATTTCTAGCCGTAGCACAGATACGCAGTATTTT. The chain joins TRBV6-6 to TRBJ2-3; 7 bases line up with TRBD1. J gave up 0 bases and V 5 bases, and 20 bases lay outside the gene matches. The length of the CDR3 is 20 residues. Per germline, CDR1 MNHNY and CDR2 SVGAGI (reference sequence).

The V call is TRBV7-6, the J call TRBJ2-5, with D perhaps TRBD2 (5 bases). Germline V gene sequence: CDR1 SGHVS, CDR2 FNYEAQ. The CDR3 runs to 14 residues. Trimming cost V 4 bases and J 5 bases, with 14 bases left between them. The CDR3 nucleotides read TGTGCCAGCAGCTGGCGGGCCCCGGGGGAGACCCAGTACTTC. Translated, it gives CASSWRAPGETQYF.

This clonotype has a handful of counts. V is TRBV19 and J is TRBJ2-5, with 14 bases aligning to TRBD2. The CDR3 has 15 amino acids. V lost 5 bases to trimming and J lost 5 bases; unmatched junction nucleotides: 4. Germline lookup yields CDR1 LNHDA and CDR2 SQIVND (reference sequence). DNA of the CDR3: TGTGCCAGTAGTTTCGGGACTAGCGGGGGTGAGACCCAGTACTTC. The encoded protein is CASSFGTSGGETQYF.

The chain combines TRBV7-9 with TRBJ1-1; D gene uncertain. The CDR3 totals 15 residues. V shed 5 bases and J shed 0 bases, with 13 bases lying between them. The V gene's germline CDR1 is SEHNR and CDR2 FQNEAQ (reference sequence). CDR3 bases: TGTGCCAGCAGCCCCGCAACGGTAATGAACACTGAAGCTTTCTTT. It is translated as CASSPATVMNTEAFF.

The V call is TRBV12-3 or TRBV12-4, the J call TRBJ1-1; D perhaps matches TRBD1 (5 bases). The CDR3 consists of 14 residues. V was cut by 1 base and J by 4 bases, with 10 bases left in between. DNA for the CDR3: TGTGCCAGCAGTTTAGTCGGGGGAATCACTGAAGCTTTCTTT. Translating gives CASSLVGGITEAFF.

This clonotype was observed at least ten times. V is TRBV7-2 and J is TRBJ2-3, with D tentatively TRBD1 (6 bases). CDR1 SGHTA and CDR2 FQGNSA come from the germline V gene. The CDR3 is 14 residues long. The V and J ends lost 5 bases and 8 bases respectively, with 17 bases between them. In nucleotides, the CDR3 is TGTGCCAGCAGCCAACCTGGGACATCCCCTACGCAGTATTTT. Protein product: CASSQPGTSPTQYF. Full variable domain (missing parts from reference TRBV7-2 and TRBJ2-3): GAGVSQSPSNKVTEKGKDVELRCDPISGHTALYWYRQSLGQGLEFLIYFQGNSAPDKSGLPSDRFSAERTGGSVSTLTIQRTQQEDSAVYLCASSQPGTSPTQYFGPGTRLTVL.

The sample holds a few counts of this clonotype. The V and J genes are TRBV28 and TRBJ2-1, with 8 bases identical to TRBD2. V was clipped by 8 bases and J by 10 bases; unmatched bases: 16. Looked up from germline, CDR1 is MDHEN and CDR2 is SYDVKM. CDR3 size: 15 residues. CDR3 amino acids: CASESLQAGGEEQFF. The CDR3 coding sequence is TGTGCCAGCGAAAGTCTTCAGGCGGGGGGAGAAGAGCAGTTCTTC.

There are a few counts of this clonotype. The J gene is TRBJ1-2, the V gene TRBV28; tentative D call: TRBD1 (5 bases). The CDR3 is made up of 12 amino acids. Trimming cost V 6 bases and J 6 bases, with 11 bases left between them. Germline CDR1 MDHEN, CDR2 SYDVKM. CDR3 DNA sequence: TGTGCCAGCAGCCCTCTGGGGGATGGCTACACCTTC. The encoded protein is CASSPLGDGYTF.

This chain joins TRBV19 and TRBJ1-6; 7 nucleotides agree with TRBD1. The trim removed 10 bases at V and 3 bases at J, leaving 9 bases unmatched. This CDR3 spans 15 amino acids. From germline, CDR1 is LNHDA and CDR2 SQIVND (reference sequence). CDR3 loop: CATSTGSNYNSPLHF. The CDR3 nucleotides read TGTGCCACCTCGACAGGGAGCAACTATAATTCACCCCTCCACTTT.

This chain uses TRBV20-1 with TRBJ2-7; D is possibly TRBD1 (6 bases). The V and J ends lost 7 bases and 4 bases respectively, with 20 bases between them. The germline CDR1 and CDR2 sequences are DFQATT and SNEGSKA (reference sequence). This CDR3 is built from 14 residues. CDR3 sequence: CSGVPGESSYEQYF. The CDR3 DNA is TGCAGTGGGGTTCCAGGGGAAAGTTCTTACGAGCAGTACTTC.

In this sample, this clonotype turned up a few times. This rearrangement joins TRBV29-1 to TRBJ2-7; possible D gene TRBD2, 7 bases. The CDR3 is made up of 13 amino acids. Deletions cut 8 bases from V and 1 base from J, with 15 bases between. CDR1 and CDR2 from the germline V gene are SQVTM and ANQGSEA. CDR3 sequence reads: CSTRGGGSYEQYF. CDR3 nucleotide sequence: TGCAGCACCCGGGGAGGGGGGTCCTACGAGCAGTACTTC.

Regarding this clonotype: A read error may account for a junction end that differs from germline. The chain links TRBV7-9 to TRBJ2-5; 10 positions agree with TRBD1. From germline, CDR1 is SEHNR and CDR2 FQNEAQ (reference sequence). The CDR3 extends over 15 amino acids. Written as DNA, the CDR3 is TGTGCTAGCAGCTTGGGGACAGGGGTAAGGGAGACCCAGTACTTC. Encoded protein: CASSLGTGVRETQYF.

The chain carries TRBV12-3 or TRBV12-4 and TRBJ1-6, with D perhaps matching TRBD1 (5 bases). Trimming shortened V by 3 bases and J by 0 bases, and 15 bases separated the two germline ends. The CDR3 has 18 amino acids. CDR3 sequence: CASSFSVTASSYNSPLHF. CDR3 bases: TGTGCCAGCAGTTTTTCGGTGACAGCGAGCTCCTATAATTCACCCCTCCACTTT.

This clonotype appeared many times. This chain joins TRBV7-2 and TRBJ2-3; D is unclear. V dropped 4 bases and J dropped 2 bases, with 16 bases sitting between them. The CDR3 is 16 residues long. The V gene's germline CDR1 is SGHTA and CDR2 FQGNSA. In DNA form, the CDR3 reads TGTGCCAGCAGCTCGTTCTCGGGTCGCCACACAGATACGCAGTATTTT. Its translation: CASSSFSGRHTDTQYF.

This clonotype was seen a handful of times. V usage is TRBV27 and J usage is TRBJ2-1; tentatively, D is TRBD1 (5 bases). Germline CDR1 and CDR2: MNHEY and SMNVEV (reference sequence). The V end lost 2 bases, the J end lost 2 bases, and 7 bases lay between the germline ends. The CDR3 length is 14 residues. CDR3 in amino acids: CASSLAQAYNEQFF. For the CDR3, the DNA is TGTGCCAGCAGTTTAGCACAGGCCTACAATGAGCAGTTCTTC.

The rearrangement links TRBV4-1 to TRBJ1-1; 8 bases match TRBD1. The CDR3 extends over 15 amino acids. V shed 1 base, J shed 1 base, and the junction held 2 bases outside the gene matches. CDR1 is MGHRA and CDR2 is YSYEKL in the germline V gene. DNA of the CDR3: TGCGCCAGCAGCCAAGCGGGGACAGGGAACACTGAAGCTTTCTTT. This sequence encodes CASSQAGTGNTEAFF.

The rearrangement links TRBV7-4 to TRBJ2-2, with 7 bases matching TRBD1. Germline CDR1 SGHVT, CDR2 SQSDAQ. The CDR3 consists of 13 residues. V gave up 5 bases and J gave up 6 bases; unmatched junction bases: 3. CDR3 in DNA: TGTGCCAGCAGCGACAGGGTAGCCGGGGAGCTGTTTTTT. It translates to CASSDRVAGELFF.

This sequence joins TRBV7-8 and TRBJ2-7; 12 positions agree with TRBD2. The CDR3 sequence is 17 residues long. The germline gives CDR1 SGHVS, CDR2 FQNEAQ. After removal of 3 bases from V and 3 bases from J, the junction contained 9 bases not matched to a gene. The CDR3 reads CASSFGLAGGKNYEQYV. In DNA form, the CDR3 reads TGTGCCAGCAGCTTTGGGCTAGCGGGGGGGAAGAACTACGAGCAGTACGTC.

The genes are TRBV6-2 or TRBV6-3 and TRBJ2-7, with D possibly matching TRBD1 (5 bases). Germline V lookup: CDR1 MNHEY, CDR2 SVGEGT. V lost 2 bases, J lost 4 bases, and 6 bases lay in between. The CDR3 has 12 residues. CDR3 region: CASSYKGYEQYV. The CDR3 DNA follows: TGTGCCAGCAGTTACAAGGGGTACGAGCAGTACGTC.

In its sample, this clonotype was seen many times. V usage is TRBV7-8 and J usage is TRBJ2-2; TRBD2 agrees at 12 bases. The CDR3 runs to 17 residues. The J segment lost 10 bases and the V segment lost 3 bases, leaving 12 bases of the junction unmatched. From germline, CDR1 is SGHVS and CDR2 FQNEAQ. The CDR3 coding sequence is TGTGCCAGCAGCTTCCCACCGTGGCTAGCGGGGGGGCTGGAGCTGTTTTTT. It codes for CASSFPPWLAGGLELFF.

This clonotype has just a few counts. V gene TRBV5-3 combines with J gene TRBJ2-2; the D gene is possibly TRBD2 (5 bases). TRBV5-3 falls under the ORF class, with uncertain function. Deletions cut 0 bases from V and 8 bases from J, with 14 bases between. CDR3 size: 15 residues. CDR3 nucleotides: TGTGCCAGAAGCTTGGGACTACGGTCCTCTGGGGAGCTGTTTTTT. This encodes CARSLGLRSSGELFF.

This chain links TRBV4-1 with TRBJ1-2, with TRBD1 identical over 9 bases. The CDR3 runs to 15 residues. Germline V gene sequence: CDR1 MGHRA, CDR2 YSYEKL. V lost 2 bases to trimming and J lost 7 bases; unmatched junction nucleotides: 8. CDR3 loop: CASSQYTGGAGGYTF. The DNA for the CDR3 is TGCGCCAGCAGCCAATATACAGGGGGCGCGGGTGGCTACACCTTC.

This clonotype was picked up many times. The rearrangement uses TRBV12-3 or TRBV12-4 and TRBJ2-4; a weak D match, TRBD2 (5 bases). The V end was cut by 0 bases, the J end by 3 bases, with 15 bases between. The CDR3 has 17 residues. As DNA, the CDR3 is TGTGCCAGCAGTTTAGCGCAGAGAGTAGAGGGCAAAAACATTCAGTACTTC. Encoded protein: CASSLAQRVEGKNIQYF.

The CDR3 loop is CASSKGLAGVYETQYF. The CDR3 nucleotides are TGTGCCAGCAGCAAGGGACTAGCGGGGGTCTATGAGACCCAGTACTTC. V usage is TRBV27 and J usage is TRBJ2-5, with 14 bases lining up with TRBD2. The CDR3 runs 16 residues. Germline V gene data show CDR1 as MNHEY and CDR2 as SMNVEV (reference sequence). The V gene end was trimmed by 6 bases and the J gene end by 5 bases; junction bases not matched to a gene: 8.

CDR3 sequence (DNA): TGTGCCAGCAGCTGGAGGCCAAGAGATAATTCACCCCTCCACTTT. Protein product: CASSWRPRDNSPLHF. V usage is TRBV5-4 and J usage is TRBJ1-6, with unresolved D. Germline-derived CDR1 and CDR2 are SGHNT and YYREEE (reference sequence). V lost 3 bases to trimming and J lost 5 bases, with 12 bases between them. The CDR3 spans 15 residues.

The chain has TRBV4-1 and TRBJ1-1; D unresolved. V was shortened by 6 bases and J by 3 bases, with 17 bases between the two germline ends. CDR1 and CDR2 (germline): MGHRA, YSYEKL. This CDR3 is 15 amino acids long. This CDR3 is CASSPPEGWYTEAFF. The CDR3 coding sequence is TGCGCCAGCAGTCCTCCCGAAGGGTGGTACACTGAAGCTTTCTTT.

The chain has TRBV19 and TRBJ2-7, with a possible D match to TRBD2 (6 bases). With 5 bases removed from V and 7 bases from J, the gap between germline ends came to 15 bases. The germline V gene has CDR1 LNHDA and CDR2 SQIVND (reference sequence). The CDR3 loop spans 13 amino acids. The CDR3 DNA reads TGTGCCAGTAGTTGGAGGATTGGAGGGGAGCAGTACGTC. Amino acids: CASSWRIGGEQYV.

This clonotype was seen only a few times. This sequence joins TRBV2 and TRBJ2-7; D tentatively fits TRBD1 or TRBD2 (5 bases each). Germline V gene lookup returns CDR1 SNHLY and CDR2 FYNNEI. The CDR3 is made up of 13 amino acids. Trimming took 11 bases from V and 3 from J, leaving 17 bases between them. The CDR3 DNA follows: TGTGCCGGGACGACAGAACCTATCTACGAGCAGTACTTC. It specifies CAGTTEPIYEQYF. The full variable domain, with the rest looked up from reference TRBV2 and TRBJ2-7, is EPEVTQTPSHQVTQMGQEVILRCVPISNHLYFYWYRQILGQKVEFLVSFYNNEISEKSEIFDDQFSVERPDGSNFTLKIRSTKLEDSAMYFCAGTTEPIYEQYFGPGTRLTVT.